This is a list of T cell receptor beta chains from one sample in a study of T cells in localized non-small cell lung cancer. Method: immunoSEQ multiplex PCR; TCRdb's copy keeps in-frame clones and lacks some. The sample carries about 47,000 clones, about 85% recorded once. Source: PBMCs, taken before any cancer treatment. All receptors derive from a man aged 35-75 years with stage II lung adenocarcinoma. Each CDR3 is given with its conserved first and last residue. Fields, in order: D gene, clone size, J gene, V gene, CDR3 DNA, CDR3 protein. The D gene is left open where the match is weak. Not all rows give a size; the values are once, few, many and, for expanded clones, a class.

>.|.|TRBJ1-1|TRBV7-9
TGTGCCAGCAGCTTGAGGGAGCGGGCTGAAGCTTTCTTT
CASSLRERAEAFF
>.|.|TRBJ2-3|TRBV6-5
TGTGCCAGCAGTTACTCCGGGGGGCGCAACACAGATACGCAGTATTTT
CASSYSGGRNTDTQYF
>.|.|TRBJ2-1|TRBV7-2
TGTGCCAGCAGCGATCTGAGCAATGAGCAGTTCTTC
CASSDLSNEQFF
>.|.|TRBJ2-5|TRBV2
TGTGCCAGCAGTGGAGAAGGGGCGGGCCTCCAAGAGACCCAGTACTTC
CASSGEGAGLQETQYF
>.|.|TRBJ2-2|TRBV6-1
TGTGCCAGCAGTGCGAACGTCCCGGGACTTTTAGGTGATGATGGCGGGGAGCTGTTTTTT
CASSANVPGLLGDDGGELFF
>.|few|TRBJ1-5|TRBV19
TGTGCCAGTAGTATTGGGGCAGGGCAGCCCCAGCATTTT
CASSIGAGQPQHF
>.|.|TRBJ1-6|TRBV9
TGTGCCAGCAGCGCCCACAGCTCCTATAATTCACCCCTCCACTTT
CASSAHSSYNSPLHF
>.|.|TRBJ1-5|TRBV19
TGTGCCAGTAGTATCTTATGGGAGGGGTTGCGTCAGCCCCAGCATTTT
CASSILWEGLRQPQHF
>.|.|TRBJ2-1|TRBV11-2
TGTGCCAGCAGCTTAAACAGGGAGTACAATGAGCAGTTCTTC
CASSLNREYNEQFF
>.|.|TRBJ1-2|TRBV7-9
TGTGCCAGCAGCTTAGGGTTACAGGAGCATAACTATGGCTACACCTTC
CASSLGLQEHNYGYTF
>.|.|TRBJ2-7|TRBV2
TGTGCCAGCAGTGAGGTGTACTACGAGCAGTACTTC
CASSEVYYEQYF
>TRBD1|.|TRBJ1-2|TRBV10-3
TGTGCCATCAGTGGGACAGGGGATAACTATGGCTACACCTTC
CAISGTGDNYGYTF
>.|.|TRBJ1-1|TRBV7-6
TGTGCCAGCAGCTTCCTTTCGAACACTGAAGCTTTCTTT
CASSFLSNTEAFF
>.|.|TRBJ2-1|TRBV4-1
TGCGCCAGCAGCCAAATTTGGGGCGGCGATTCGGATGAGCAGTTCTTC
CASSQIWGGDSDEQFF
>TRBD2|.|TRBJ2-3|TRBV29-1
TGCAGCTCCTTCGGGGGGGCAAATACGCAGTATTTT
CSSFGGANTQYF
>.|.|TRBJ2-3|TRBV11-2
TGTGCCAGCAGCTTAGAGGAGGTAGTTAGGGATACGCAGTATTTT
CASSLEEVVRDTQYF
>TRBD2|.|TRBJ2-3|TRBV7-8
TGTGCCAGCAGCTTATGGCGAGCGGGGGGGCGGGATACGCAGTATTTT
CASSLWRAGGRDTQYF
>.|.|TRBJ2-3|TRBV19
TGTGCCAGTAGTAGGTCAGGGACAGATACGCAGTATTTT
CASSRSGTDTQYF
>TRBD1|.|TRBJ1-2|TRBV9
TGTGCCAGCAGCGTAGCCGTACCCAGTCTGACAGGGAGCGGCTACACCTTC
CASSVAVPSLTGSGYTF
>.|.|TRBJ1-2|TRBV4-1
TGCGCCAGCAGCCAAAGGACGGCCATCTTCTCCTTTTATGGCTACACCTTC
CASSQRTAIFSFYGYTF
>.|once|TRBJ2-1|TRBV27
TGTGCCAGCAGTGCCAACTCCTCGCCGCAGTTCTTC
CASSANSSPQFF
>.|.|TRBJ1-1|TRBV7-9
TGTGCCAGCAGCCGGACTCCGAACACTGAAGCTTTCTTT
CASSRTPNTEAFF
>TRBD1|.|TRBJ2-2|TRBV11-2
TGTGCCAGCAGGAGGGGGCATACCGGGGAGCTGTTTTTT
CASRRGHTGELFF
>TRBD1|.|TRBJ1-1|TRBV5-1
TGCGCCAGCAGCGCTCTTCCCGGGACAGGGAACACTGAAGCTTTCTTT
CASSALPGTGNTEAFF
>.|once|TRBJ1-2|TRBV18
TGTGCCAGCTCCCAAGCCGGGGGGGGGCTGGCTTCCTATGGCTACACCTTC
CASSQAGGGLASYGYTF
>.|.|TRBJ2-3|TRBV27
TGTGCCAGCAGTTTCTACAGGGGAGGAGATACGCAGTATTTT
CASSFYRGGDTQYF
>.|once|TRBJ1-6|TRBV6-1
TGTGCCAGCAGTGAAAGGGGGAGCTCACCCCTCCACTTT
CASSERGSSPLHF
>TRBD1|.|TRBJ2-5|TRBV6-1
TGTGCCAGCAGGACAGGGGAGACCCAGTACTTC
CASRTGETQYF
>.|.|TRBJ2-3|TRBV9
TGTGCCAGCAGCGCCAGCACAGATACGCAGTATTTT
CASSASTDTQYF
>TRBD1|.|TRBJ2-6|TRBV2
TGTGCCAGCCGACTCCCGGGACAGGGGAGGAAAGACGCTGGGGCCAACGTCCTGACTTTC
CASRLPGQGRKDAGANVLTF
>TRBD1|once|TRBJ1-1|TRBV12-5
TGTGCTAGTGGTTTGAGGGCGACAGGGTACAACACTGAAGCTTTCTTT
CASGLRATGYNTEAFF
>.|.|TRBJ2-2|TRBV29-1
TGCAGCGCTGATACCAGGGCTAGGGGCGGGGAGCTGTTTTTT
CSADTRARGGELFF
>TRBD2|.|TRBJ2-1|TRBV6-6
TGTGCCAGCTTTAGCGGGGGACAAGGAGAGCAGTTCTTC
CASFSGGQGEQFF
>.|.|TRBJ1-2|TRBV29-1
TGCAGCCACCTCGAGGGGTATGGCTACACCTTC
CSHLEGYGYTF
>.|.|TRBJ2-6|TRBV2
TGTGCCAGCAGCCGGGCGGGGAGGTTTTCTGGGGCCAACGTCCTGACTTTC
CASSRAGRFSGANVLTF
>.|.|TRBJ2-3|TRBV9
TGTGCCAGCAGCGTCGCCAATTCCAGGGGATCGACAGATACGCAGTATTTT
CASSVANSRGSTDTQYF
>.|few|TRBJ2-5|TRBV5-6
TGTGCCAGCAGCTTGCTACGGGGCCCTTTGGAGACCCAGTACTTC
CASSLLRGPLETQYF
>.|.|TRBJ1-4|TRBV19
TGTGCCACTTCGGGACAACTTAATGAAAAACTGTTTTTT
CATSGQLNEKLFF
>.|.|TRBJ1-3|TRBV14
TGTGCCAGCAGCCAGGCACGGGGTCCGGGAAACACCATATATTTT
CASSQARGPGNTIYF
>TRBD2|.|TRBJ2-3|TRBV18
TGTGCCACCCAGGCTAGCGGGGGGGCCCCAGATACGCAGTATTTT
CATQASGGAPDTQYF
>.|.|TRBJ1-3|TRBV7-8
TGTGCCAGCAGCTTATACCCCTCGGGGCAGGACACCATATATTTT
CASSLYPSGQDTIYF
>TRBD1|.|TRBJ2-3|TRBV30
TGTGCCTGGGAAGGACAGGGTCCAGATACGCAGTATTTT
CAWEGQGPDTQYF
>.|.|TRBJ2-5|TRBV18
TGTGCCAGCTCACCCCGGCGACAAGGGGGAGAGACCCAGTACTTC
CASSPRRQGGETQYF
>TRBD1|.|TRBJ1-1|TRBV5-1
TGCGCCAGCAGCTTTACCGGACAGGGAGGGGACACTGAAGCTTTCTTT
CASSFTGQGGDTEAFF
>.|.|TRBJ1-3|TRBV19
TGTGCCAGTAGTATAAGCGCAGGCCTATCTGGAAACACCATATATTTT
CASSISAGLSGNTIYF
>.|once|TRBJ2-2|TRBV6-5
TGTGCCAGCAGTTACTGGCAGGGCTCGAACACCGGGGAGCTGTTTTTT
CASSYWQGSNTGELFF
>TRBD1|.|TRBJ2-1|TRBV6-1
TGTGCCAGCAGTGAATCAGGGGGCTCCTACAATGAGCAGTTCTTC
CASSESGGSYNEQFF
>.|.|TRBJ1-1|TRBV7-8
TGTGCCAGCAGGGGGGACGGGTCATACACTGAAGCTTTCTTT
CASRGDGSYTEAFF
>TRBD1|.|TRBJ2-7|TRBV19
TGTGCCAGTAGTCCAAACAGGGGACACGAGCAGTACTTC
CASSPNRGHEQYF
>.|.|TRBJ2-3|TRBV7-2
TGTGCCAGCAGCTTTCGCGAGGGTAGCACAGATACGCAGTATTTT
CASSFREGSTDTQYF